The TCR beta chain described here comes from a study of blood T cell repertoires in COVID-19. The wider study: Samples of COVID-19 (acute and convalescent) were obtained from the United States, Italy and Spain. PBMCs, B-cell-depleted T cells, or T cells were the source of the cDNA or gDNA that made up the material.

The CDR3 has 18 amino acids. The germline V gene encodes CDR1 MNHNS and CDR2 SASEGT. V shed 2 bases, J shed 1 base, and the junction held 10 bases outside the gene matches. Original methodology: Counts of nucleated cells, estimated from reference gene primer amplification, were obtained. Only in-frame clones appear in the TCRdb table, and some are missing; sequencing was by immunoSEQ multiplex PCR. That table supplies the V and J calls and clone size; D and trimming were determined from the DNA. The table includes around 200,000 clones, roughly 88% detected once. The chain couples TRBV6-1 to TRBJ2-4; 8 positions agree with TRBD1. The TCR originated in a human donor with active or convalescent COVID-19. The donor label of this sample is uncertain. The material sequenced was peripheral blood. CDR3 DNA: TGTGCCAGCAGTGAACGGGGACAGGTCGTTGGGGCCAAAAACATTCAGTACTTC. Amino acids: CASSERGQVVGAKNIQYF.